The present TCR beta chain was sequenced within a study of Graves' ophthalmopathy and Graves' hyperthyroidism. General study results and limits: Blood contained most expanded thyroid clonotypes exceeding 0.001 frequency.

Germline CDR1 and CDR2: SNHLY and FYNNEI. The length of the CDR3 is 15 residues. J was trimmed by 1 base and V by 8 bases; bases with no gene match: 9. This clonotype showed up many times. What it binds is unknown. The sequenced template was RNA, covering the TCR beta CDR3 region. HTBI primers were used in a first-round RT-PCR, which preceded a second-round multiplex PCR. Each CDR3 protein gets one entry after TCRdb re-called the multiplex PCR reads with MiXCR. In the table there are some 1.1 million distinct CDR3 sequences, around a third of which are singletons. The chain links TRBV2 to TRBJ1-1, with 8 bases identical to TRBD1. This clonotype originated in an adult man with Graves' hyperthyroidism. The source material was peripheral blood or thyroid tissue (not recorded which). CDR3 nucleotides: TGTGCCAGCGACGCGACCGGGACAGGGAACACTGAAGCTTTCTTT. Its translation: CASDATGTGNTEAFF.